Shown below are 26 T cell receptor beta chains from a single sample sequenced in a study of blood T cell repertoires in COVID-19. The assay was immunoSEQ multiplex PCR, and TCRdb's table has in-frame clones only and misses some. The repertoire holds around 130,000 clones, with approximately 80% as singletons. Material for sequencing was peripheral blood. These TCRs come from a man in his sixties or seventies with acute or convalescent COVID-19.

The V and J genes are TRBV5-6 and TRBJ1-5, with 8 bases that match TRBD1. The trim removed 4 bases at V and 4 bases at J, leaving 13 bases unmatched. Germline V gives CDR1 SGHDT, CDR2 YYEEEE. The length of the CDR3 is 17 residues. CDR3 nucleotide sequence: TGTGCCAGCAGCCTTTATAGACAGGGGAAACCTAATCAGCCCCAGCATTTT. Translated, it gives CASSLYRQGKPNQPQHF.

This chain links TRBV5-1 with TRBJ1-4; TRBD1 agrees at 9 bases. Germline V gene data show CDR1 as SGHRS and CDR2 as YFSETQ. The CDR3 has 15 residues. J lost 7 bases, V lost 4 bases, and 8 bases had no gene match. CDR3 in amino acids: CASSQTGGWSEKLFF. The CDR3 DNA reads TGCGCCAGCAGCCAAACAGGGGGCTGGAGTGAAAAACTGTTTTTT.

This rearrangement joins TRBV18 to TRBJ2-1, with a tentative D call TRBD1 (5 bases). The CDR3 has 16 amino acids. The V end was cut by 6 bases, the J end by 4 bases, with 19 bases between. Germline V gives CDR1 KGHSH, CDR2 LQKENI. In DNA, the CDR3 is TGTGCCAGCTCCCCAGTCGCAGGGCGAGGATACAATGAGCAGTTCTTC. This codes for CASSPVAGRGYNEQFF.

V is TRBV28 and J is TRBJ2-6, with no clear D. V dropped 0 bases and J dropped 1 base, with 7 bases sitting between them. Germline CDR1 MDHEN, CDR2 SYDVKM. CDR3 length: 16 residues. The DNA of the CDR3 is TGTGCCAGCAGTTTATGGTCCGGTTCTGGGGCCAACGTCCTGACTTTC. This encodes CASSLWSGSGANVLTF.

The V and J genes are TRBV6-6 and TRBJ1-2, with 8 bases that match TRBD1. CDR1 and CDR2 from the germline V gene are MNHNY and SVGAGI (reference sequence). Trimming cost V 6 bases and J 2 bases; bases outside gene matches: 5. CDR3 size: 14 residues. The CDR3 DNA follows: TGTGCCAGCAGCCTTCGACAGGGGAACTATGGCTACACCTTC. It translates to CASSLRQGNYGYTF.

The rearrangement links TRBV6-6 to TRBJ2-7; TRBD1 agrees at 8 bases. The CDR3 runs to 14 residues. Germline V gives CDR1 MNHNY, CDR2 SVGAGI (reference sequence). Trimming at V came to 5 bases and at J to 7 bases, leaving 10 bases not matched to a gene. CDR3 in amino acids: CASSTGQGLGEQYF. The CDR3 DNA is TGTGCCAGCAGTACTGGACAGGGCCTAGGGGAGCAGTACTTC.

This chain uses TRBV15 with TRBJ2-3, with TRBD2 as a possible D gene (7 bases). Trimming pared 5 bases from V and 7 bases from J, leaving 22 bases between. The CDR3 is 16 amino acids. Germline V lookup: CDR1 LNHNV, CDR2 YYDKDF (reference sequence). The CDR3 here is CATSWLRGGISNTQYF. The CDR3 nucleotides read TGTGCCACCAGCTGGCTGAGGGGGGGCATATCGAATACGCAGTATTTT.

This chain links TRBV20-1 with TRBJ2-5; possible D gene TRBD1, 6 bases. Germline CDR1 and CDR2: DFQATT and SNEGSKA (reference sequence). The CDR3 runs to 11 residues. V lost 3 bases and J 5 bases, leaving 7 bases between the germline ends. CDR3 amino acids: CSASDRETQYF. For the CDR3, the DNA is TGCAGTGCTAGCGACAGGGAGACCCAGTACTTC.

A few counts support this clone. This rearrangement joins TRBV10-3 to TRBJ1-1, with 8 positions matching TRBD1. Germline CDR1 is ENHRY and CDR2 is SYGVKD. J lost 3 bases, V lost 7 bases, and 10 bases had no gene match. CDR3 size: 15 residues. DNA of the CDR3: TGTGCCATCAAACCCGGGACAGGAGACTACACTGAAGCTTTCTTT. Translated, it gives CAIKPGTGDYTEAFF.

The gene calls are TRBV6-5 and TRBJ2-7, with TRBD1 matching 11 bases. Germline CDR1 and CDR2: MNHEY and SVGAGI. The V segment lost 6 bases and the J segment 5 bases; nucleotides outside the gene matches: 3. The CDR3 covers 13 residues. CDR3: CASRRTGGDEQYF. In DNA, the CDR3 is TGTGCCAGCAGAAGGACAGGGGGCGACGAGCAGTACTTC.

The V call is TRBV10-3, the J call TRBJ2-3; 10 positions agree with TRBD2. The length of the CDR3 is 16 residues. Per germline, CDR1 ENHRY and CDR2 SYGVKD. J lost 1 base, V lost 4 bases, and 5 bases had no gene match. The CDR3 loop is CAISVDLAGGTDTQYF. DNA of the CDR3: TGTGCCATCAGTGTAGACCTAGCGGGGGGCACAGATACGCAGTATTTT.

V usage is TRBV5-6 and J usage is TRBJ1-1; 10 nucleotides match TRBD1. The trim removed 3 bases at V and 3 bases at J, leaving 5 bases unmatched. The germline V gene has CDR1 SGHDT and CDR2 YYEEEE. The CDR3 is 15 amino acids. The DNA for the CDR3 is TGTGCCAGCAGCTCGTGGGGACAGGGGTACACTGAAGCTTTCTTT. It is translated as CASSSWGQGYTEAFF.

This chain connects TRBV2 to TRBJ1-6; a possible D gene is TRBD1 (5 bases). Per the germline V gene, CDR1 is SNHLY and CDR2 is FYNNEI. The CDR3 runs to 14 residues. Trimming took 4 bases from V and 6 from J, leaving 10 bases between them. The CDR3 DNA reads TGTGCCAGCAGTGTTAAGGGGTTTAATTCACCCCTCCACTTT. It is translated as CASSVKGFNSPLHF. Based on the CDR3 plus reference TRBV2 and TRBJ1-6, the full variable domain is EPEVTQTPSHQVTQMGQEVILRCVPISNHLYFYWYRQILGQKVEFLVSFYNNEISEKSEIFDDQFSVERPDGSNFTLKIRSTKLEDSAMYFCASSVKGFNSPLHFGNGTRLTVT.

This clone was counted a single time. V is TRBV7-6 and J is TRBJ1-6; D is undetermined. Germline-derived CDR1 and CDR2 are SGHVS and FNYEAQ. Trimming shortened V by 5 bases and J by 5 bases, and 13 bases separated the two germline ends. CDR3 length equals 15 residues. The CDR3 DNA sequence: TGTGCCAGCAGCGCACGGTACGGTAATAATTCACCCCTCCACTTT. Translation: CASSARYGNNSPLHF.

This chain links TRBV27 with TRBJ2-5; 11 positions match TRBD1. The CDR3 sequence is 15 residues long. Germline V CDR1 and CDR2: MNHEY, SMNVEV (reference sequence). Trimming cost V 6 bases and J 3 bases; bases outside gene matches: 6. CDR3: CASRAGTGGEETQYF. The CDR3 region has the DNA TGTGCCAGCAGGGCAGGGACAGGGGGAGAAGAGACCCAGTACTTC.

The chain employs TRBV7-2 and TRBJ2-3, with 12 bases fitting TRBD2. The germline V gene has CDR1 SGHTA and CDR2 FQGNSA. The length of the CDR3 is 17 residues. V shed 7 bases, J shed 1 base, and the junction held 9 bases outside the gene matches. The CDR3 sequence: CASIDKLAGGRTDTQYF. CDR3 DNA: TGTGCCAGCATCGACAAACTAGCGGGGGGACGCACAGATACGCAGTATTTT.

The genes are TRBV3-1 (or the pseudogene TRBV3-2) and TRBJ1-5; TRBD1 matches 7 bases. This CDR3 is 14 amino acids long. Germline V gene data show CDR1 as LGHDT and CDR2 as YNNKEL (reference sequence). V lost 4 bases, J lost 1 base, and 1 base stayed unmatched. This CDR3 is CASSRDRSNQPQHF. DNA for the CDR3: TGTGCCAGCAGCCGGGACAGAAGCAATCAGCCCCAGCATTTT.

This clone has a handful of counts. This sequence joins TRBV6-6 and TRBJ1-1; D might be TRBD1 (6 bases). Germline lookup yields CDR1 MNHNY and CDR2 SVGAGI (reference sequence). The CDR3 totals 15 residues. V was trimmed by 4 bases and J by 2 bases, leaving 14 bases between them. The DNA for the CDR3 is TGTGCCAGCAGTTCTCAGGGGCCAGGAAACACTGAAGCTTTCTTT. It is translated as CASSSQGPGNTEAFF.

The chain joins TRBV28 to TRBJ2-3; the match to TRBD2 covers 8 bases. This CDR3 comprises 15 residues. The V and J ends lost 3 bases and 5 bases, in that order; junction bases with no gene match: 7. CDR1 and CDR2 (germline): MDHEN, SYDVKM. The chain's CDR3 is CASSLNGGDGDTQYF. In DNA form, the CDR3 reads TGTGCCAGCAGTTTGAACGGGGGGGATGGAGATACGCAGTATTTT.

This rearrangement joins TRBV27 to TRBJ1-5; D might be TRBD1 (6 bases). V was shortened by 6 bases and J by 2 bases, with 11 bases between the two germline ends. Germline CDR1 and CDR2: MNHEY and SMNVEV (reference sequence). The CDR3 extends over 14 amino acids. The CDR3 here is CASSYRDGNQPQHF. DNA for the CDR3: TGTGCCAGCAGCTACAGGGACGGCAATCAGCCCCAGCATTTT.

The V and J genes are TRBV7-2 and TRBJ1-6; D not resolved. The CDR3 length is 13 residues. The germline V and J ends were trimmed by 3 bases and 10 bases, with 10 bases remaining between them. Per germline, CDR1 SGHTA and CDR2 FQGNSA. CDR3 in DNA: TGTGCCAGCAGCTTGAGGCTGCAGTCACCCCTCCACTTT. Translation gives CASSLRLQSPLHF. The full variable domain, with the rest looked up from reference TRBV7-2 and TRBJ1-6, is GAGVSQSPSNKVTEKGKDVELRCDPISGHTALYWYRQSLGQGLEFLIYFQGNSAPDKSGLPSDRFSAERTGGSVSTLTIQRTQQEDSAVYLCASSLRLQSPLHFGNGTRLTVT.

With respect to this clone: Mismatch with germline at one junction end may stem from a read error. The V call is TRBV6-5, the J call TRBJ2-3; TRBD2 is a possible D gene (5 bases). CDR3 length: 14 residues. Per the germline V gene, CDR1 is MNHEY and CDR2 is SVGAGI. The CDR3 nucleotides read TGTGCCAGCACTTACGGACCGGGGACAGATACGCAGTATTTT. Its translation is CASTYGPGTDTQYF.

This chain uses TRBV29-1 with TRBJ2-1; 13 positions agree with TRBD2. This CDR3 is 14 amino acids long. Germline V CDR1 and CDR2: SQVTM, ANQGSEA. The ends lost 6 bases at V and 13 bases at J; junction bases unmatched: 12. The CDR3 loop reads CSVRLAGGPAEQFF. CDR3 sequence (DNA): TGCAGCGTAAGACTAGCGGGGGGCCCTGCGGAACAGTTCTTC.

The chain couples TRBV4-2 to TRBJ1-2; 7 positions agree with TRBD1. Germline loops: CDR1 LGHNA, CDR2 YNFKEQ. The J segment lost 6 bases and the V segment lost 8 bases, leaving 12 bases of the junction unmatched. The CDR3 contains 14 residues. The CDR3 DNA is TGTGCCAGCGGGGCACAGGGGAATTTGGATGGCTACACCTTC. This translates into CASGAQGNLDGYTF.

J is TRBJ1-1 and V is TRBV7-6; a weak D match, TRBD1 (6 bases). CDR3 length: 16 residues. V gave up 5 bases and J gave up 1 base, with 17 bases separating them. CDR1 and CDR2 (germline): SGHVS, FNYEAQ. This CDR3 reads CASSLLQGTTNTEAFF. CDR3 nucleotide sequence: TGTGCCAGCAGCCTTCTACAGGGTACGACGAACACTGAAGCTTTCTTT.

The V gene is TRBV7-3, the J gene TRBJ2-7, with 8 bases that match TRBD1. The junction had 8 bases not matched to a gene; V was cut back by 0 bases and J by 4 bases. Germline V gives CDR1 SGHTA, CDR2 FQGTGA. The CDR3 has 16 amino acids. The CDR3, as DNA: TGTGCCAGCAGCTTAACCGGGACAGGCTCCCAGTACGAGCAGTACTTC. It translates to CASSLTGTGSQYEQYF. Filled out from reference TRBV7-3 and TRBJ2-7, the complete variable domain reads GAGVSQTPSNKVTEKGKYVELRCDPISGHTALYWYRQSLGQGPEFLIYFQGTGAADDSGLPNDRFFAVRPEGSVSTLKIQRTERGDSAVYLCASSLTGTGSQYEQYFGPGTRLTVT.